Below are 21 T cell receptor beta chains sequenced from a single sample in a study of cytomegalovirus exposure and HLA in healthy donors. With 60 Vbeta and 13 Jbeta primers, the PCR was carried out. Only in-frame clones appear in the TCRdb table, and some are missing; sequencing was by immunoSEQ multiplex PCR. The data show 170,000 or so clones, around 80% seen once. The sequencing sample was made of PBMCs. These receptor sequences come from a woman aged 45-65 years in good health and CMV-seropositive.

The genes are TRBV18 and TRBJ2-7; tentatively, D is TRBD2 (5 bases). Germline CDR1 reads KGHSH; CDR2 reads LQKENI. V lost 1 base, J lost 5 bases, and 6 bases lay in between. CDR3 size: 12 residues. The DNA for the CDR3 is TGTGCCAGCTCACCACTCGGGGACGAGCAGTACTTC. This encodes CASSPLGDEQYF.

This chain links TRBV9 with TRBJ2-7; D is possibly TRBD1 (6 bases). Trimming took off 5 bases at V and 5 bases at J, with 26 bases between the two ends. This CDR3 is 17 amino acids long. Looked up from germline, CDR1 is SGDLS and CDR2 is YYNGEE. The DNA for the CDR3 is TGTGCCAGCAGTTTGGGGCCAGGGGCAGGGGTTTTCCACGAGCAGTACTTC. This encodes CASSLGPGAGVFHEQYF. Together with reference TRBV9 and TRBJ2-7, the CDR3 gives the full variable domain: DSGVTQTPKHLITATGQRVTLRCSPRSGDLSVYWYQQSLDQGLQFLIQYYNGEERAKGNILERFSAQQFPDLHSELNLSSLELGDSALYFCASSLGPGAGVFHEQYFGPGTRLTVT.

This chain uses TRBV16 with TRBJ1-5; TRBD1 is a possible D gene (5 bases). Deletions cut 8 bases from V and 0 bases from J, with 14 bases between. Germline V lookup: CDR1 KGHSY, CDR2 FQNENV. This CDR3 spans 15 amino acids. CDR3 amino acids: CASPFNRFSNQPQHF. CDR3 nucleotides: TGTGCCAGCCCATTTAACAGGTTTAGCAATCAGCCCCAGCATTTT.

This sequence joins TRBV2 and TRBJ2-5; tentatively, D is TRBD2 (7 bases). Germline-derived CDR1 and CDR2 are SNHLY and FYNNEI. The CDR3 spans 14 residues. Trimming stripped 1 base from V and 11 bases from J, with 17 bases between. CDR3 region: CASSEVGGAGEQYF. The CDR3 nucleotides read TGTGCCAGCAGTGAAGTTGGGGGGGCGGGAGAGCAGTACTTC.

J is TRBJ1-5 and V is TRBV28, with D hard to call. The ends were cut back, 1 base at V and 4 bases at J, with 8 bases in the middle. The CDR3 has 14 amino acids. The germline V gene has CDR1 MDHEN and CDR2 SYDVKM. CDR3 sequence: CASSLSYGNQPQHF. The CDR3 region has the DNA TGTGCCAGCAGTTTATCGTACGGTAATCAGCCCCAGCATTTT.

This chain joins TRBV18 and TRBJ1-2, with 7 positions matching TRBD1. Germline V gene data show CDR1 as KGHSH and CDR2 as LQKENI. CDR3 size: 16 residues. V shed 3 bases, J shed 0 bases, and the junction held 7 bases outside the gene matches. CDR3 nucleotides: TGTGCCAGCTCACCGGCGCCAGGGACAGCTAACTATGGCTACACCTTC. Translating it yields CASSPAPGTANYGYTF.

This chain joins TRBV9 and TRBJ2-7, with 7 nucleotides matching TRBD2. The CDR3 has 14 amino acids. In germline, CDR1 is SGDLS, CDR2 YYNGEE. The junction had 3 bases not matched to a gene; V was cut back by 0 bases and J by 3 bases. The CDR3 region is CASSVATGGYEQYF. The CDR3 coding sequence is TGTGCCAGCAGCGTAGCTACGGGGGGCTACGAGCAGTACTTC.

This clone has a handful of counts. The chain is built from TRBV29-1 and TRBJ2-2; perhaps TRBD2 as D (7 bases). CDR3 length equals 14 residues. Looked up from germline, CDR1 is SQVTM and CDR2 is ANQGSEA. V lost 6 bases and J 4 bases, leaving 15 bases between the germline ends. CDR3 sequence (DNA): TGCAGCGTCCAAAGAAGGGGGGGCACCGGGGAGCTGTTTTTT. The encoded protein is CSVQRRGGTGELFF.

This sequence joins TRBV7-8 and TRBJ2-1, with 7 bases matching TRBD1. The CDR3 is made up of 18 amino acids. V dropped 5 bases and J dropped 9; count of bases not matched to a gene: 22. Germline CDR1 and CDR2: SGHVS and FQNEAQ. CDR3: CASSPLGVKTGPSSEQFF. The CDR3 DNA is TGTGCCAGCAGCCCCTTGGGAGTGAAGACAGGGCCCTCAAGTGAGCAGTTCTTC.

V gene TRBV28 combines with J gene TRBJ2-7; 11 positions agree with TRBD2. The J segment lost 2 bases and the V segment lost 2 bases, leaving 2 bases of the junction unmatched. The length of the CDR3 is 15 residues. The germline V gene encodes CDR1 MDHEN and CDR2 SYDVKM. The CDR3 DNA sequence: TGTGCCAGCAGTTTAAGTAGCGGGGGGGCCTACGAGCAGTACTTC. Protein sequence: CASSLSSGGAYEQYF.

J is TRBJ2-7 and V is TRBV7-2; tentative D call: TRBD1 (6 bases). Germline V gene sequence: CDR1 SGHTA, CDR2 FQGNSA. Trimming left V 7 bases short and J 4 bases short, with 14 bases between. CDR3 length: 13 residues. The CDR3 region has the DNA TGTGCCAGCACCTTCACAGGGTCTTACGAGCAGTACTTC. Residues: CASTFTGSYEQYF.

J is TRBJ1-1 and V is TRBV7-6; 8 nucleotides align to TRBD1. Germline trimming cut 2 bases from V and 1 base from J; bases unmatched to any gene: 6. This CDR3 has 16 residues. Germline lookup yields CDR1 SGHVS and CDR2 FNYEAQ. CDR3 in DNA: TGTGCCAGCAGCTTAACCCGGACAGGGAGGAACACTGAAGCTTTCTTT. Protein sequence: CASSLTRTGRNTEAFF.

This sequence joins TRBV7-9 and TRBJ2-5; a possible D gene is TRBD2 (5 bases). The last part of the DNA fits TRBJ2-7 better; the J call may be wrong. This CDR3 contains 15 residues. Germline CDR1 reads SEHNR; CDR2 reads FQNEAQ (reference sequence). The CDR3 DNA sequence: TGTGCCAGCAGCATCCATCGAACTAGAACCTACGAGCAGTACTTC. It yields the protein CASSIHRTRTYEQYF.

This clone was seen more than once but under ten times. The rearrangement joins TRBV7-8 to TRBJ2-7; 14 nucleotides match TRBD2. Germline V gives CDR1 SGHVS, CDR2 FQNEAQ. The CDR3 is 18 residues long. After removal of 5 bases from V and 0 bases from J, the junction contained 9 bases not matched to a gene. The CDR3 loop is CASSAGTSGGWGSYEQYF. The CDR3 DNA sequence: TGTGCCAGCAGCGCCGGGACTAGCGGGGGATGGGGCTCCTACGAGCAGTACTTC.

The chain uses TRBV7-9 and TRBJ1-1; D gene uncertain. Germline V gives CDR1 SEHNR, CDR2 FQNEAQ (reference sequence). Trimming cost V 3 bases and J 1 base, with 15 bases left between them. This CDR3 comprises 16 residues. The CDR3 coding sequence is TGTGCCAGCAGCTTCCGCGAGGTCCCACCGAACACTGAAGCTTTCTTT. Its protein is CASSFREVPPNTEAFF.

This clone has a handful of counts. A read error may produce the germline difference seen at one junction end. The chain combines TRBV5-1 with TRBJ1-2; D remains unclear. There are 11 residues in the CDR3. Germline V gene lookup returns CDR1 SGHRS and CDR2 YFSETQ. The CDR3 DNA follows: TGCGCCAGCAGCTTGGGGAGCGTTCAAGCCTTC. Protein sequence: CASSLGSVQAF.

This chain uses TRBV5-6 with TRBJ2-7; TRBD1 matches 8 bases. V dropped 3 bases and J dropped 2; count of bases not matched to a gene: 4. The CDR3 runs to 14 residues. In germline, CDR1 is SGHDT, CDR2 YYEEEE. The CDR3 sequence: CASSYHRGTYEQYF. The CDR3 DNA is TGTGCCAGCAGCTACCACAGGGGGACCTACGAGCAGTACTTC.

The gene calls are TRBV7-8 and TRBJ2-7; TRBD1 matches 7 bases. Germline values: CDR1 SGHVS, CDR2 FQNEAQ. The V and J ends lost 7 bases and 1 base, in that order; junction bases with no gene match: 1. This CDR3 contains 12 residues. The CDR3 reads CASTTGSYEQYF. The CDR3, as DNA: TGTGCCAGCACGACAGGGTCCTACGAGCAGTACTTC.

CDR3 amino acids: CASSWAGTSGGTDTQYF. The CDR3 DNA follows: TGTGCCAGCAGCTGGGCCGGGACTAGCGGGGGGACAGATACGCAGTATTTT. The chain has TRBV5-4 and TRBJ2-3; TRBD2 matches 15 bases. The junction had 5 bases not matched to a gene; V was cut back by 3 bases and J by 3 bases. The CDR3 is made up of 17 amino acids. Germline lookup yields CDR1 SGHNT and CDR2 YYREEE (reference sequence).

This rearrangement joins TRBV7-2 to TRBJ1-3; D is uncertain. Trimming pared 5 bases from V and 0 bases from J, leaving 14 bases between. Looked up from germline, CDR1 is SGHTA and CDR2 is FQGNSA. The CDR3 has 16 residues. The CDR3 sequence is CASSLHQQVSGNTIYF. The DNA of the CDR3 is TGTGCCAGCAGCCTTCACCAACAAGTCTCTGGAAACACCATATATTTT.

This chain joins TRBV4-3 and TRBJ1-1, with D uncertain. Trimming stripped 4 bases from V and 6 bases from J, with 21 bases between. The CDR3 totals 16 residues. Germline loops: CDR1 LGHNA, CDR2 YSLEER. The CDR3 sequence is CASSLREGRRSSEAFF. Written as DNA, the CDR3 is TGCGCCAGCAGCCTCCGAGAAGGGAGAAGATCGTCTGAAGCTTTCTTT.